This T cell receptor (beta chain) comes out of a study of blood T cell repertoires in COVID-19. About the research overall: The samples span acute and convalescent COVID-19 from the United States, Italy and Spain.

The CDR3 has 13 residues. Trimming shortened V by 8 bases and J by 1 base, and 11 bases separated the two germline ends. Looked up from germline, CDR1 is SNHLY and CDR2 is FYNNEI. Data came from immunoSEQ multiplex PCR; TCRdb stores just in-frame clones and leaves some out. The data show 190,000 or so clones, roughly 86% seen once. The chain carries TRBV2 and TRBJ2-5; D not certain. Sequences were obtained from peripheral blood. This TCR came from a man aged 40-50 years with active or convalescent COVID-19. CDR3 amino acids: CASRRSTQETQYF. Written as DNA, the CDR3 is TGTGCCAGCCGAAGGAGTACCCAAGAGACCCAGTACTTC.